Below are 20 T cell receptor beta chains sequenced from a single sample in a study of cytomegalovirus exposure and HLA in healthy donors. The PCR ran on 60 Vbeta and 13 Jbeta primers. TCRdb keeps only in-frame clones here, not all; method: immunoSEQ multiplex PCR. The sample carries approximately 240,000 clones, 80% to 90% recorded once. Sequencing was performed on PBMCs. Receptor source: a woman younger than 35 in good health and CMV-seronegative.

The chain is built from TRBV9 and TRBJ2-1; no clear D gene. The germline gives CDR1 SGDLS, CDR2 YYNGEE. Trimming removed 3 bases at V and 7 bases at J, with 17 bases between. The CDR3 is 15 amino acids. Here the CDR3 reads CASSAGGLATNEQFF. The CDR3, as DNA: TGTGCCAGCAGCGCCGGTGGGTTAGCCACGAATGAGCAGTTCTTC.

The J gene is TRBJ2-2, the V gene TRBV5-6; tentative D call: TRBD2 (5 bases). Germline CDR1 and CDR2: SGHDT and YYEEEE. There are 17 residues in the CDR3. V lost 0 bases, J lost 6 bases, and 18 bases lay in between. CDR3 DNA: TGTGCCAGCAGCTTGGGTGGGCGACTAAGCAACGCCGGGGAGCTGTTTTTT. As protein: CASSLGGRLSNAGELFF. The full variable domain, rest sourced from reference TRBV5-6 and TRBJ2-2, is DAGVTQSPTHLIKTRGQQVTLRCSPKSGHDTVSWYQQALGQGPQFIFQYYEEEERQRGNFPDRFSGHQFPNYSSELNVNALLLGDSALYLCASSLGGRLSNAGELFFGEGSRLTVL.

This rearrangement joins TRBV6-5 to TRBJ2-4; TRBD1 aligns across 7 bases. The germline V gene has CDR1 MNHEY and CDR2 SVGAGI. This CDR3 region has 14 residues. The ends lost 6 bases at V and 8 bases at J; junction bases unmatched: 10. As DNA, the CDR3 is TGTGCCAGCAGGCAGGACAGGACGTGGGACATTCAGTACTTC. Translation gives CASRQDRTWDIQYF.

The CDR3 region is CASSVTREGETQYF. In DNA, the CDR3 is TGTGCCAGCAGCGTAACGCGGGAGGGGGAGACCCAGTACTTC. The chain has TRBV9 and TRBJ2-5; 9 bases are a match to TRBD2. Germline V CDR1 and CDR2: SGDLS, YYNGEE. This CDR3 contains 14 residues. V shed 1 base, J shed 5 bases, and the junction held 3 bases outside the gene matches.

V usage is TRBV19 and J usage is TRBJ1-1, with D possibly matching TRBD1 (5 bases). The germline V and J ends were trimmed by 3 bases and 1 base, with 9 bases remaining between them. The CDR3 totals 14 residues. Germline CDR1 LNHDA, CDR2 SQIVND (reference sequence). The CDR3 sequence: CASSMLGGNTEAFF. The CDR3 nucleotides read TGTGCCAGTAGTATGCTGGGGGGGAACACTGAAGCTTTCTTT.

This sequence joins TRBV6-5 and TRBJ1-6; D is undetermined. Trimming removed 7 bases from V and 9 bases from J, with 19 bases in between. The CDR3 runs to 15 residues. The germline CDR1 and CDR2 sequences are MNHEY and SVGAGI. The CDR3 nucleotides read TGTGCCAGCAAACTATGGAGGGCGCGCGGTTCACCCCTCCACTTT. Translation gives CASKLWRARGSPLHF.

The rearrangement links TRBV18 to TRBJ1-4; no reliable D call. Germline V gene data show CDR1 as KGHSH and CDR2 as LQKENI. V shed 2 bases and J shed 0 bases, with 7 bases lying between them. The CDR3 has 15 residues. CDR3 in DNA: TGTGCCAGCTCACCAGACACCTCAACTAATGAAAAACTGTTTTTT. It codes for CASSPDTSTNEKLFF.

The V and J genes are TRBV14 and TRBJ2-1; 10 nucleotides align to TRBD2. V was clipped by 3 bases and J by 6 bases; unmatched bases: 11. Looked up from germline, CDR1 is SGHDN and CDR2 is FVKESK. The CDR3 runs to 17 residues. The CDR3 loop reads CASSQSSSGSMANEQFF. Written as DNA, the CDR3 is TGTGCCAGCAGCCAGAGTTCTAGCGGGAGTATGGCCAATGAGCAGTTCTTC.

For this clone: The sample carries other DNA sequences with the same CDR3. The rearrangement uses TRBV27 and TRBJ2-7, with D possibly matching TRBD1 (6 bases). Trimming shortened V by 2 bases and J by 2 bases, and 10 bases separated the two germline ends. Germline V gene sequence: CDR1 MNHEY, CDR2 SMNVEV (reference sequence). The CDR3 is 14 residues long. DNA for the CDR3: TGTGCCAGCAGTTTACAGACAGGAGCCTACGAGCAGTACTTC. It translates to CASSLQTGAYEQYF.

CDR3 protein: CASSPSQGFEKLFF. DNA of the CDR3: TGTGCCAGCAGTCCCTCACAGGGGTTTGAAAAACTGTTTTTT. The rearrangement uses TRBV25-1 and TRBJ1-4; 7 nucleotides line up with TRBD1. With V trimmed by 5 bases and J by 7 bases, 7 bases remained unmatched. Germline assignment: CDR1 MGHDK and CDR2 SYGVNS. The CDR3 spans 14 residues.

V usage is TRBV5-1 and J usage is TRBJ2-1; TRBD2 agrees at 13 bases. Germline V gene sequence: CDR1 SGHRS, CDR2 YFSETQ. The CDR3 consists of 17 residues. V was clipped by 3 bases and J by 1 base; unmatched bases: 4. The CDR3 is CASSWGTSGTSYNEQFF. The CDR3 bases are TGCGCCAGCAGCTGGGGGACTAGCGGGACTTCCTACAATGAGCAGTTCTTC.

The chain links TRBV5-1 to TRBJ1-6; weak D call: TRBD1 (6 bases). There are 13 residues in the CDR3. The V and J ends lost 5 bases and 5 bases respectively, with 8 bases between them. In germline, CDR1 is SGHRS, CDR2 YFSETQ. The CDR3 here is CASRQGDNSPLHF. CDR3 bases: TGCGCCAGCAGACAGGGAGATAATTCACCCCTCCACTTT.

V and J are TRBV5-1 and TRBJ1-1; possibly TRBD1 for D (6 bases). Looked up from germline, CDR1 is SGHRS and CDR2 is YFSETQ. Between the trimmed V and J ends, which lost 0 bases and 4 bases, there was a span of 10 bases. The CDR3 consists of 14 residues. CDR3 sequence (DNA): TGCGCCAGCAGCTTGGGGGGGCGCGGCACTGAAGCTTTCTTT. It yields the protein CASSLGGRGTEAFF.

V usage is TRBV5-4 and J usage is TRBJ1-6, with a possible D match to TRBD1 (5 bases). Germline values: CDR1 SGHNT, CDR2 YYREEE (reference sequence). Between the trimmed V and J ends, which lost 5 bases and 5 bases, there was a span of 14 bases. This CDR3 has 15 amino acids. The CDR3 bases are TGTGCCAGCAGTCGTAGGACACCGGATAATTCACCCCTCCACTTT. Residues: CASSRRTPDNSPLHF.

The rearrangement joins TRBV27 to TRBJ1-1; D uncertain. Deletions cut 8 bases from V and 7 bases from J, with 17 bases between. CDR1 is MNHEY, CDR2 SMNVEV, per germline (reference sequence). CDR3 length: 13 residues. The CDR3: CASSSGGLNEAFF. CDR3 bases: TGTGCCAGCTCCTCCGGCGGACTAAATGAAGCTTTCTTT.

Points on this clone: A junction end diverges from the germline sequence, so it may reflect a read error. The same CDR3 is also encoded by other DNA sequences in this sample. The V gene is TRBV27, the J gene TRBJ2-2; 9 positions match TRBD2. This CDR3 has 18 residues. In germline, CDR1 is MNHEY, CDR2 SMNVEV (reference sequence). This CDR3 is CASSPLTSGGGDTGELFF. DNA for the CDR3: TGTGCCAGCAGTCCCTTGACTAGCGGAGGGGGGGACACCGGGGAGTTGTTTTTT.

The chain joins TRBV5-4 to TRBJ2-3; TRBD2 aligns across 16 bases. Trimming removed 4 bases from V and 0 bases from J; junction bases left unmatched: 5. CDR3 size: 18 residues. The germline V gene encodes CDR1 SGHNT and CDR2 YYREEE (reference sequence). CDR3 DNA: TGTGCCAGCAGCCCAGGGACTAGCGGGAGGGGTAGCACAGATACGCAGTATTTT. As protein: CASSPGTSGRGSTDTQYF.

The V gene is TRBV19, the J gene TRBJ2-1; weak D call: TRBD2 (5 bases). The CDR3 spans 12 residues. The ends were cut back, 2 bases at V and 9 bases at J, with 8 bases in the middle. Germline CDR1 is LNHDA and CDR2 is SQIVND (reference sequence). DNA of the CDR3: TGTGCCAGTAGTATAAGCGGTGGTGAGCAGTTCTTC. Translated: CASSISGGEQFF.

V is TRBV28 and J is TRBJ2-1; D is perhaps TRBD1 (5 bases). This CDR3 region has 16 residues. Germline loops: CDR1 MDHEN, CDR2 SYDVKM. V was shortened by 9 bases and J by 0 bases, with 18 bases between the two germline ends. The CDR3, as DNA: TGTGCCAGTTCCCACCAGCCCGACAGCTCCTACAATGAGCAGTTCTTC. Translating gives CASSHQPDSSYNEQFF.

CDR3 loop: CASNLRGSGTGELFF. DNA of the CDR3: TGTGCCAGCAATCTTCGGGGGAGTGGCACCGGGGAGCTGTTTTTT. V and J are TRBV7-2 and TRBJ2-2; D possibly corresponds to TRBD2 (6 bases). CDR1 is SGHTA and CDR2 is FQGNSA in the germline V gene. The germline V and J ends were trimmed by 7 bases and 4 bases, with 16 bases remaining between them. The CDR3 contains 15 residues.